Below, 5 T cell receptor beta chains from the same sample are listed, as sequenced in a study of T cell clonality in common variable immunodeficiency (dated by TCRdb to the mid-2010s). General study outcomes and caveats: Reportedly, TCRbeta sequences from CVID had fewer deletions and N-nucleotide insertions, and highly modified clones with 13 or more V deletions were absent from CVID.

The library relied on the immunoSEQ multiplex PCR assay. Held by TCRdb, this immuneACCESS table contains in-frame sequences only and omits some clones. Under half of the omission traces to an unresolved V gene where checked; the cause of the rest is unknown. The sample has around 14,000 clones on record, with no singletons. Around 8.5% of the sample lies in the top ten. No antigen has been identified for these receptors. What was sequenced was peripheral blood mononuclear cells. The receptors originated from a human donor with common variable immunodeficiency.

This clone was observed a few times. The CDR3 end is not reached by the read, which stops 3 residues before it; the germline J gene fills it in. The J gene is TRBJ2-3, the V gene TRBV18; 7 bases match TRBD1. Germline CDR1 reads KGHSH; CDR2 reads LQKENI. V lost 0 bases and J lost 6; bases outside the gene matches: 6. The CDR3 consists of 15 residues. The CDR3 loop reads CASSPPNRGPDTQYF. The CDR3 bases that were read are TGTGCCAGCTCACCACCAAACAGGGGTCCCGATACG.

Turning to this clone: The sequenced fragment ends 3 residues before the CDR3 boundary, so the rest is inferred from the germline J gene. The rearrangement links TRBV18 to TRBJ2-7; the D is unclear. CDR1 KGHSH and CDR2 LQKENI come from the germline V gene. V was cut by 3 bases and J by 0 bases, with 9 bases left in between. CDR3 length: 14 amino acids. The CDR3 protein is CASSPNKSSYEQYF. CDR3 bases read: TGTGCCAGCTCACCTAACAAGAGCTCCTACGAG.

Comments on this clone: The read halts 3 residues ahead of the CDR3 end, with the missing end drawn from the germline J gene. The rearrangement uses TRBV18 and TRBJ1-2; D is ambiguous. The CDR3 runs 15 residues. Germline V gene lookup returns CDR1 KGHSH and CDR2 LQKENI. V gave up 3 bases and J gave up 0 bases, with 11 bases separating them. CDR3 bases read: TGTGCCAGCTCACCGGTAGGGTGGGCTAACTATGGC. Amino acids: CASSPVGWANYG. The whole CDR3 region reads CASSPVGWANYGYTF. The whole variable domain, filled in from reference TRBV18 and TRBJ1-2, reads NAGVMQNPRHLVRRRGQEARLRCSPMKGHSHVYWYRQLPEEGLKFMVYLQKENIIDESGMPKERFSAEFPKEGPSILRIQQVVRGDSAAYFCASSPVGWANYGYTFGSGTRLTVV.

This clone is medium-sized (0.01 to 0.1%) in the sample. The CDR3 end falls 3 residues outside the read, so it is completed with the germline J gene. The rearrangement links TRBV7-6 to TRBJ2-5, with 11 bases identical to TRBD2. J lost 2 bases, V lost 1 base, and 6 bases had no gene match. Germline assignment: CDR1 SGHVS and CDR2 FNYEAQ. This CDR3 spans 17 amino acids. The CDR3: CASSLVIAGGAQETQYF. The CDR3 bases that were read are TGTGCCAGCAGCTTAGTTATAGCGGGGGGGGCGCAAGAGACC.

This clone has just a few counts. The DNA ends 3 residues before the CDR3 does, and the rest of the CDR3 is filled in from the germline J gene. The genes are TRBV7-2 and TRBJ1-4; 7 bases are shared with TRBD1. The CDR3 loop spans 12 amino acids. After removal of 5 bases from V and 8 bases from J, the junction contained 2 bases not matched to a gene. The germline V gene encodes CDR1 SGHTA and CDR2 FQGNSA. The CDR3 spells CASSPDREKLFF. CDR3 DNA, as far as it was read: TGTGCCAGCAGCCCGGACAGGGAAAAA.